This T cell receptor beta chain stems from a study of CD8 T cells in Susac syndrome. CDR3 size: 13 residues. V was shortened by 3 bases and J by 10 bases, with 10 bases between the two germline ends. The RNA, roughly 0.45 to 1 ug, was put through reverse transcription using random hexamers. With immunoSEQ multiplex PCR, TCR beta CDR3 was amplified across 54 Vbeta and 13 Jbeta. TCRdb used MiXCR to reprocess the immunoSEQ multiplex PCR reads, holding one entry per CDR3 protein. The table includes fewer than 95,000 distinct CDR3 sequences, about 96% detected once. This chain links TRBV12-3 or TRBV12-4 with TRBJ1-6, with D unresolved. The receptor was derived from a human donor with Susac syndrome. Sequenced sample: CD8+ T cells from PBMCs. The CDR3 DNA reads TGTGCCAGCAGTTTGTCGGCTGGGTCACCCCTCCACTTT. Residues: CASSLSAGSPLHF.